This T cell receptor (beta chain) emerged from a study of metastatic and nonmetastatic thyroid tumors. This clone was seen at least ten times. In the original analysis: Across clinicopathological groups, CDR3 differences served as the basis for building a distant-metastasis classifier for papillary thyroid cancer. Via MiXCR, TCRdb re-called the PCR reads. The V and J calls, along with clone size, are taken from TCRdb and not from the paper's own processing. The sample lists roughly 15,000 clones; about an eighth were seen once. Every patient was untreated before thyroid surgery. Per the germline V gene, CDR1 is LNHDA and CDR2 is SQIVND (reference sequence). The CDR3 is 21 amino acids. Trimming removed 2 bases from V and 1 base from J; junction bases left unmatched: 13.

Sequences were obtained from blood. The chain recombines TRBV19 with TRBJ2-5, with 16 bases matching TRBD2. The clonotype was recovered from a female donor with papillary thyroid cancer or a benign thyroid nodule (not recorded which). Some clones in this sample may be carry-over from other donors' samples. The CDR3 bases are TGTGCCAGTAGTATACACGTGGGCTCGGGACTAGCGGGGGGGTTCCAAGAGACCCAGTACTTC. Translating it yields CASSIHVGSGLAGGFQETQYF.